The 4 T cell receptor beta chains listed next were all sequenced from one sample in a study of blood T cell repertoires in COVID-19. Only in-frame clones appear in the TCRdb table, and some are missing; sequencing was by immunoSEQ multiplex PCR. The repertoire holds over 150,000 clones, with 75% to 90% as singletons. The sample was peripheral blood. All receptors come from a woman between 40 and 55 years old with COVID-19, enrolled during active disease.

The gene calls are TRBV28 and TRBJ2-1, with D uncertain. Germline CDR1 MDHEN, CDR2 SYDVKM. The CDR3 is 13 residues long. V gave up 3 bases and J gave up 13 bases, with 16 bases separating them. The CDR3 region has the DNA TGTGCCAGCAGTTTTAATAGCCCAACTCATCAGTTCTTC. This encodes CASSFNSPTHQFF.

The chain recombines TRBV15 with TRBJ1-2; TRBD1 aligns across 7 bases. The CDR3 covers 15 residues. J gave up 7 bases and V 0 bases, and 8 bases lay outside the gene matches. Germline CDR1 LNHNV, CDR2 YYDKDF (reference sequence). The CDR3 reads CATSRDTQGSAGYTF. The CDR3 nucleotides are TGTGCCACCAGCAGAGATACACAGGGGTCGGCTGGCTACACCTTC.

The rearrangement uses TRBV10-2 and TRBJ2-7; 8 bases map to TRBD1. The germline gives CDR1 WSHSY, CDR2 SAAADI. V was clipped by 4 bases and J by 4 bases; unmatched bases: 6. CDR3 length equals 14 residues. The CDR3: CASSVRRQGYEQYF. As DNA, the CDR3 is TGCGCCAGCAGTGTCCGGAGACAGGGGTACGAGCAGTACTTC.

This chain links TRBV3-1 (or the pseudogene TRBV3-2) with TRBJ2-2, with TRBD2 as a possible D gene (6 bases). The CDR3 contains 13 residues. Germline V gene data show CDR1 as LGHDT and CDR2 as YNNKEL (reference sequence). The ends were cut back, 7 bases at V and 2 bases at J, with 8 bases in the middle. CDR3 sequence: CASTGVNTGELFF. The DNA for the CDR3 is TGTGCCAGCACGGGGGTTAACACCGGGGAGCTGTTTTTT.